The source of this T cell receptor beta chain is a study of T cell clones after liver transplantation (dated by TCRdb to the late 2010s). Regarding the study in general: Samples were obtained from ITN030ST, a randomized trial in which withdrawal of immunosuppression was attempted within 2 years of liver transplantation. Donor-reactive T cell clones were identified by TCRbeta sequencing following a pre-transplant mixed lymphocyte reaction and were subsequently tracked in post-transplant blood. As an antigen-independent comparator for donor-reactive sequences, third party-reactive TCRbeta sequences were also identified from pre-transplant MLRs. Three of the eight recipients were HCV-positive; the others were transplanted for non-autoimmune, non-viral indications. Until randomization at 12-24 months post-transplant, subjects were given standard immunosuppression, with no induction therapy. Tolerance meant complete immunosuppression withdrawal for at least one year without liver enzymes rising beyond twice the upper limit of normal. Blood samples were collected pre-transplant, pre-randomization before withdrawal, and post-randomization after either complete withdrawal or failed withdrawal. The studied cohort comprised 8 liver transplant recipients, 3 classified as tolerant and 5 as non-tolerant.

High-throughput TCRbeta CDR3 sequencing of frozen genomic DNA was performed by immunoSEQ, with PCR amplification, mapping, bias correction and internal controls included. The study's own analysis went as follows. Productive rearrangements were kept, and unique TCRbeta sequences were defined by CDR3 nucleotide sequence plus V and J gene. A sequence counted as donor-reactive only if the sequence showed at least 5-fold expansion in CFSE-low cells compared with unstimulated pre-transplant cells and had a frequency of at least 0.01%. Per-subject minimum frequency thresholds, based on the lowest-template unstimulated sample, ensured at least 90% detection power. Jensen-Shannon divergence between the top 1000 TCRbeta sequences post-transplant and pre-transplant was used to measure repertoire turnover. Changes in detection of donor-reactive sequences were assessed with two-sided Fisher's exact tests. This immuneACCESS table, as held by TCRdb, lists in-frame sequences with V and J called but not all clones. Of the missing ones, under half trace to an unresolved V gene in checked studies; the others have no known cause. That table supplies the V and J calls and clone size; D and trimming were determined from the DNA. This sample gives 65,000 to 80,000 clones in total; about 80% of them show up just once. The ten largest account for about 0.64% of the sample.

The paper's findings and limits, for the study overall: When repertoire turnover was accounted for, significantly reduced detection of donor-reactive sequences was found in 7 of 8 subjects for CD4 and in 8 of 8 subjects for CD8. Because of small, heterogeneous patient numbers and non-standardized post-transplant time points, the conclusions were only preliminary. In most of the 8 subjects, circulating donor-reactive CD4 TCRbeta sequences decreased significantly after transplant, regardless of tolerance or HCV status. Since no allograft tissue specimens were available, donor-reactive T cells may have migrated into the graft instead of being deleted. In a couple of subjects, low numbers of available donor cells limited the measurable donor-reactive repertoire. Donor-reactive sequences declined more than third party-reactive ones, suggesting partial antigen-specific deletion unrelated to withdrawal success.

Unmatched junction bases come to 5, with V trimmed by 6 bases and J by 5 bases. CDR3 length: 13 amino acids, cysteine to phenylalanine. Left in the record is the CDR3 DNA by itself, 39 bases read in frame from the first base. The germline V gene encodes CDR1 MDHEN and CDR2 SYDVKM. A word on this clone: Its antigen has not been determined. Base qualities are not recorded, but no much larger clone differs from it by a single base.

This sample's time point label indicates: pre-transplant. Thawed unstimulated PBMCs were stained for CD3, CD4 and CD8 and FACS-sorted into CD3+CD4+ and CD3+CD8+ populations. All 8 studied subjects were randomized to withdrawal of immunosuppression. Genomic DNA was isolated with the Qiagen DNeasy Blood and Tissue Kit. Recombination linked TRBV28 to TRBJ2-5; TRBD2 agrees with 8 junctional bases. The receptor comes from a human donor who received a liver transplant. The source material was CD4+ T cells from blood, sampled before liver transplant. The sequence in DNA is TGTGCCAGCAGCCCGGGGGGGCTCGAGACCCAGTACTTC. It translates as CASSPGGLETQYF.